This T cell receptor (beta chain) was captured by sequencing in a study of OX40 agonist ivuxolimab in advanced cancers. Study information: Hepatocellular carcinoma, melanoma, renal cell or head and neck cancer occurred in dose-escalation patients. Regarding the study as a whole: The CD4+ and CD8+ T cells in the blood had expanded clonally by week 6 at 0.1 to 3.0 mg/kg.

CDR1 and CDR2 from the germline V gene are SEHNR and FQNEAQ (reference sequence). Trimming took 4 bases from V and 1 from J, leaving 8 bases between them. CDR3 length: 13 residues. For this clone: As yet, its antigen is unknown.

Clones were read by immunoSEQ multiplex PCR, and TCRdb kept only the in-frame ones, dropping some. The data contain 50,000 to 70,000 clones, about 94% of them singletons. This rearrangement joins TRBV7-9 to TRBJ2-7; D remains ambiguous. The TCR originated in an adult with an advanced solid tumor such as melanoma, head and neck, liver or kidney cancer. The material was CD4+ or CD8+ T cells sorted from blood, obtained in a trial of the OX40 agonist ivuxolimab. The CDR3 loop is CASSWKGSYEQYF. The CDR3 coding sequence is TGTGCCAGCAGCTGGAAAGGTTCCTACGAGCAGTACTTC.